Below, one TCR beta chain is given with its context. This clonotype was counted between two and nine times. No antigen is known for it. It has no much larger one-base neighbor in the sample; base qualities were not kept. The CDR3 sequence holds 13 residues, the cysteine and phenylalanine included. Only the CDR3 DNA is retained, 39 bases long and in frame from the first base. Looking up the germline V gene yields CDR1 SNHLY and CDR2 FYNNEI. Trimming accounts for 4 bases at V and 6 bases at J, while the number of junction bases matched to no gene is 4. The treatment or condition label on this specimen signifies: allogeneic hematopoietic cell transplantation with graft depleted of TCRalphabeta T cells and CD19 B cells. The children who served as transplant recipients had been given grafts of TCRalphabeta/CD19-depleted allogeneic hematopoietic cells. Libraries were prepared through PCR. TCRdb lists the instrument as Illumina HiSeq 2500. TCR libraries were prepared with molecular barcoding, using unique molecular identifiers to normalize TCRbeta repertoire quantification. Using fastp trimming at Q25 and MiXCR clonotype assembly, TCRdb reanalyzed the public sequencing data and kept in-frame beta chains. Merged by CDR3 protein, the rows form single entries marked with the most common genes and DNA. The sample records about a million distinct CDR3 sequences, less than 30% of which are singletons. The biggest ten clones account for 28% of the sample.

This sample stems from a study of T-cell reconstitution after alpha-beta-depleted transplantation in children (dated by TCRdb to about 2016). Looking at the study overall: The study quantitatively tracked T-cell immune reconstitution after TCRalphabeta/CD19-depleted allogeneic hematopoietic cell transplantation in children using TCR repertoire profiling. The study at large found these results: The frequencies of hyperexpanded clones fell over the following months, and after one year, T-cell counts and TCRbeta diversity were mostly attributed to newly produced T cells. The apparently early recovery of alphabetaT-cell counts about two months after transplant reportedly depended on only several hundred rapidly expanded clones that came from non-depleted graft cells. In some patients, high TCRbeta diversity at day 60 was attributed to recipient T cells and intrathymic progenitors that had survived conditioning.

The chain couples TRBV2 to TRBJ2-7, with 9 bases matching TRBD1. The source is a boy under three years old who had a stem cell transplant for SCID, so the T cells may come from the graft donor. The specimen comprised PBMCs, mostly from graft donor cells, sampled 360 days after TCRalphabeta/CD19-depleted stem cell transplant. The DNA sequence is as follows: TGTGCCAGCAGTGGACAGGGGGTGGGCGAGCAGTACTTC. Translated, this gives CASSGQGVGEQYF.